Below are 3 T cell receptor beta chains sequenced from a single sample in a study of spatial heterogeneity in lung cancer. Each CDR3 protein gets one entry after TCRdb re-called the 5' RACE reads with MiXCR. The sample shows more than 35,000 distinct CDR3 sequences, around 5% of them seen only once. Sample time point: sample taken at primary tumor resection. The material was PBMCs, obtained at surgery. These TCRs come from a female donor with early-stage non-small cell lung cancer.

This clonotype turned up a few times. The chain carries TRBV20-1 and TRBJ2-1, with TRBD2 matching 7 bases. V lost 5 bases to trimming and J lost 1 base; unmatched junction nucleotides: 8. Germline V gene sequence: CDR1 DFQATT, CDR2 SNEGSKA (reference sequence). The CDR3 is 15 amino acids. CDR3 sequence reads: CSALPAGESYNEQFF. The CDR3 DNA is TGCAGTGCTCTCCCCGCGGGGGAATCCTACAATGAGCAGTTCTTC.

In this sample, this clonotype turned up a few times. J is TRBJ1-2 and V is TRBV3-1; TRBD1 might be the D (6 bases). Germline V gene sequence: CDR1 LGHDT, CDR2 YNNKEL (reference sequence). The CDR3 loop spans 14 amino acids. Trimming shortened V by 4 bases and J by 5 bases, and 14 bases separated the two germline ends. This chain's CDR3 is CASSPGRGSYGYTF. The CDR3 region has the DNA TGTGCCAGCAGCCCGGGAAGGGGGAGTTATGGCTACACCTTC.

Many counts were recorded for this clonotype. V is TRBV20-1 and J is TRBJ1-5; possible D gene TRBD1, 6 bases. Germline V gives CDR1 DFQATT, CDR2 SNEGSKA (reference sequence). The ends were cut back, 6 bases at V and 4 bases at J, with 10 bases in the middle. The CDR3 runs to 12 residues. CDR3 amino acids: CSANRVNQPQHF. DNA for the CDR3: TGCAGTGCAAACAGGGTAAATCAGCCCCAGCATTTT.